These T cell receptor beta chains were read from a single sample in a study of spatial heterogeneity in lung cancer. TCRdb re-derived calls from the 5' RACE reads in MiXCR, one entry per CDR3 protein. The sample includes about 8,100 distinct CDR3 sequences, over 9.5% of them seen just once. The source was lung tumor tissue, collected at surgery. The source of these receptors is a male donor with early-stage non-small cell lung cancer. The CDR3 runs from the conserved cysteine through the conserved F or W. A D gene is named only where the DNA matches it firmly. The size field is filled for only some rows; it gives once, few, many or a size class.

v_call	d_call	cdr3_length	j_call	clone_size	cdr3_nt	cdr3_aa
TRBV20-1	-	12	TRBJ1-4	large	TGCAGTGCCACAAAGGGTAATGAAAAACTGTTTTTT	CSATKGNEKLFF
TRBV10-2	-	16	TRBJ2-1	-	TGCGCCAGCAGGTATCTAGGGACAACTCCCTACAATGAGCAGTTCTTC	CASRYLGTTPYNEQFF
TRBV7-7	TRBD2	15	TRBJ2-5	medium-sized	TGTGCTAGCAGCTTAGCGGCTAGCGGGACGGAGACCCAGTACTTC	CASSLAASGTETQYF
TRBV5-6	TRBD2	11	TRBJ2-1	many	TGTGCCAGCAGCTTGGGGACTAGAGGGTTCTTC	CASSLGTRGFF
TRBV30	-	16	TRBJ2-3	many	TGTGCCTGGAGTTTGGGATATAGGGGAAAGGAGGATACGCAGTATTTT	CAWSLGYRGKEDTQYF
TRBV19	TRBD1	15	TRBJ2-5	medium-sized	TGTGCCAGTAGTATTGGGGGACAGAACCAAGAGACCCAGTACTTC	CASSIGGQNQETQYF
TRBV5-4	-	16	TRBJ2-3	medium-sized	TGTGCCAGCAGCACCAACGGGCCTTTTATGACAGATACGCAGTATTTT	CASSTNGPFMTDTQYF
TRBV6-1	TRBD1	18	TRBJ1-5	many	TGTGCCAGCAGTGAAAGGACAGGGGGATCTAGTAGCAATCAGCCCCGGCATTTT	CASSERTGGSSSNQPRHF
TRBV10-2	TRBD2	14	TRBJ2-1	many	TGCGCCAGCAGGGTTAGCGGGAGCGCGTATGAGCAGTTCTTC	CASRVSGSAYEQFF
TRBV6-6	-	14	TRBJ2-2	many	TGTGCCAGCAGTTTTCTGGGTGGCGAGGGGGAGCTGTTTTTT	CASSFLGGEGELFF
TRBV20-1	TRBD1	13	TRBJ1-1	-	TGCAGTGCTACACCCACAGGGGCCACTGAAGCTTTCTTT	CSATPTGATEAFF
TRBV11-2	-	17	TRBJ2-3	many	TGTGCCAGCAGCTTAGTTGGCGGCGGGGCTAGCACAGATACGCAGTATTTT	CASSLVGGGASTDTQYF
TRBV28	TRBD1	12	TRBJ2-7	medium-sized	TGTGCCAGCCGCGGACAGGCCTACGAGCAGTACTTC	CASRGQAYEQYF
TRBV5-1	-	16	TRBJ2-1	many	TGCGCCAGCAGCTTCTCGACTCAGAGCTCCTACAATGGGCAGTTCTTC	CASSFSTQSSYNGQFF
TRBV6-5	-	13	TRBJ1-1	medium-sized	TGTGCCAGCAGATCCGACAGCCGCACTGAAGCTTTCTTT	CASRSDSRTEAFF
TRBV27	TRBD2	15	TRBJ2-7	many	TGTGCCAGCAGTCCCGTTAGCGGGAGCTCCTACGAGCAGTACTTC	CASSPVSGSSYEQYF
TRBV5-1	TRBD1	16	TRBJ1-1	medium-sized	TGCGCCAGCAGCCGTTTACCCGACAGGGGCGCCACTGAAGCTTTCTTT	CASSRLPDRGATEAFF
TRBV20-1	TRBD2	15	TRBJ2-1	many	TGCAGTGCTAGACGTCCGGGAGGGAGAAGCAATGAGCAGTTCTTC	CSARRPGGRSNEQFF
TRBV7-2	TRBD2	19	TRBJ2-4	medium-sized	TGTGCCAGCAGCTTAGTTGTAGCGGGAGGGCCATCCAGCAAAAACATTCAGTACTTC	CASSLVVAGGPSSKNIQYF
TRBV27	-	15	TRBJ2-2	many	TGTGCCAGCAGTTTGAACAGGGTGAACACCGGGGAGCTGTTTTTT	CASSLNRVNTGELFF
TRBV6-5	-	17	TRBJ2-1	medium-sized	TGTGCCAGCAGTTACTCTGTAGGAACTAGCTCCTACAATGAGCAGTTCTTC	CASSYSVGTSSYNEQFF
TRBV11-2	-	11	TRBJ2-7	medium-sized	TGTGCCAGCAGCAATAGCGACGAGCAGTACTTC	CASSNSDEQYF
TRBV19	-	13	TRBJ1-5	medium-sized	TGTGCCTCGGGGGGCGCGGGGGATCAGCCCCAGCATTTT	CASGGAGDQPQHF
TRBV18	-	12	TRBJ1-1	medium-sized	TGTGCCAGCTCTCCAGGGAACACTGAAGCTTTCTTT	CASSPGNTEAFF
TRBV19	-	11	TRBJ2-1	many	TGTGCCAGTAGTACCTTGGGTGAGCAGTTCTTC	CASSTLGEQFF
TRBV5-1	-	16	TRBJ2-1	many	TGCGCCAGCAGCTTGGAGGGGGCTAGCGGTTACAATGAGCAGTTCTTC	CASSLEGASGYNEQFF
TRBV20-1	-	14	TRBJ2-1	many	TGCAGTGCTAGGACTCACGGGAGATACAATGAGCAGTTCTTC	CSARTHGRYNEQFF
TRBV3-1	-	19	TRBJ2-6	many	TGTGCCAGCAGCCAAGGGGGTCAGCTTCCTAGCTCTGGGGCCAACGTCCTGACTTTC	CASSQGGQLPSSGANVLTF
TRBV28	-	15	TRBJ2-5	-	TGTGCCAGCAGTTTAGTTTCTGGATACATGCAGACCCAGTACTTC	CASSLVSGYMQTQYF
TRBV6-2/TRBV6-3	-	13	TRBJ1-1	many	TGTGCCAGCAGTTACATGGACGGGTATGAAGCTTTCTTT	CASSYMDGYEAFF
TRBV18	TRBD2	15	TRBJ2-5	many	TGTGCCAGCTCACCAAGGGCTAGCGGAAAAGAGACCCAGTACTTC	CASSPRASGKETQYF
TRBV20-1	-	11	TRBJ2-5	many	TGCAGTGCTCTTAAGGGCGAGACCCAGTACTTC	CSALKGETQYF
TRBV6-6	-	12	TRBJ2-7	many	TGTGCCAGCAGTGACAACTCCTACGAGCAGTACTTC	CASSDNSYEQYF
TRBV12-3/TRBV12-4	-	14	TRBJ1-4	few	TGTGCCAGCAGCCTCCAGTCAACTAATGAAAAACTGTTTTTT	CASSLQSTNEKLFF
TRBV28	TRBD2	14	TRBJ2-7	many	TGTGCCAGCAGTTTCCCCAGCGGGACCTACGAGCAGTACTTC	CASSFPSGTYEQYF
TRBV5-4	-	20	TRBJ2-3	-	-	CASSFYICSERLAPGQTQYF
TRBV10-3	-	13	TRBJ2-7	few	TGTGCCATCAGCCCCGAGGCCGGGGCCGAGCAGTACTTC	CAISPEAGAEQYF
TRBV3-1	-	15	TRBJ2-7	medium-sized	TGTGCCAGCAGCCAAGAGGGGATAGGGGCCATCGGGCAGTACTTC	CASSQEGIGAIGQYF
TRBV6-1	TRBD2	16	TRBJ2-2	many	TGTGCCAGCAAGCTTATGAGCGGGGCCAACACCGGGGAGCTGTTTTTT	CASKLMSGANTGELFF
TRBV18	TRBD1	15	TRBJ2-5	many	TGTGCCAGCTCACCACGACAGGGGGCAGAAGAGACCCAGTACTTC	CASSPRQGAEETQYF
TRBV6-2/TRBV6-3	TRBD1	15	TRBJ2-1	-	TGTGCCAGCAGTAACCCCGGGACAGCGCGCAATGAGCAGTTCTTC	CASSNPGTARNEQFF
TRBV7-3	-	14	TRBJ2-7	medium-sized	TGTGCCAGCAGCTTAACGACGGCAGGGGAAGAGCAGTACTTC	CASSLTTAGEEQYF
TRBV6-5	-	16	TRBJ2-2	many	TGTGCCAGCAGTTCTCCCAGGCGGGACGCCCCCGGGGAGCTGTTTTTT	CASSSPRRDAPGELFF
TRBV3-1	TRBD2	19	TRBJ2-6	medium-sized	TGTGCCAGCAGCCAATCCGGGACTAGCGGGAGCCCTGGGGCCAACGTCCTGACTTTC	CASSQSGTSGSPGANVLTF
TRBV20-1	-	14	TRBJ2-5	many	TGCAGTGCTATATTTTGGGGAGACGACGAGACCCAGTACTTC	CSAIFWGDDETQYF
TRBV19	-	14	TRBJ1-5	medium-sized	TGTGCCAGTTGGGCTCAGGGTGGCAATCAGCCCCAGCATTTT	CASWAQGGNQPQHF
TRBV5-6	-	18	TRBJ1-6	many	TGTGCCAGCAGCTTGGACCCTCTTACAAGCTCCTATAATTCACCCCTCCACTTT	CASSLDPLTSSYNSPLHF
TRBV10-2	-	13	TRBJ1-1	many	TGCGCCAGCAGGATAGATCTGAACACTGAAGCTTTCTTT	CASRIDLNTEAFF
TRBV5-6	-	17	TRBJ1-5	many	TGTGCCAGCAGCTTGTCGGGGACACGGAAACCCAATCAGCCCCAGCATTTT	CASSLSGTRKPNQPQHF
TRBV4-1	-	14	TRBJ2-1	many	TGCGCCAGCAGCCAAGAAGGGCCTTTGAATGAGCAGTTCTTC	CASSQEGPLNEQFF
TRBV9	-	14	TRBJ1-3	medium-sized	TGTGCCAGCAGCGTAACAGGGAATTACGACACCATATATTTT	CASSVTGNYDTIYF
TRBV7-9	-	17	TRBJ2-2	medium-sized	TGTGCCAGCAGCCCCCGGTCCGGGGCGCAGAACACCGGGGAGCTGTTTTTT	CASSPRSGAQNTGELFF
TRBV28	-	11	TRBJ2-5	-	TGTGCCAGCAGGGCTGTAGGGACCCAGTACTTC	CASRAVGTQYF
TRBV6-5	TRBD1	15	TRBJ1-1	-	TGTGCCAGCAGTGCTACCGGGACAGGGGGCACTGAAGCTTTCTTT	CASSATGTGGTEAFF
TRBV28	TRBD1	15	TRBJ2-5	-	TGTGCCAGCAGCCTTGGGACAGGGCCGCGAGAGACCCAGTACTTC	CASSLGTGPRETQYF